Below are 2 T cell receptor beta chains sequenced from a single sample in a study of CD8 T cells in Susac syndrome. Random hexamers were used to reverse transcribe an amount of roughly 0.5 to 1 ug RNA. Via MiXCR, TCRdb re-called the immunoSEQ multiplex PCR reads, giving one row per CDR3 protein. The data show about 180,000 distinct CDR3 sequences, almost 96% seen once. The specimen sequenced was CD4+ T cells from PBMCs. The receptors stem from a human donor with multiple sclerosis.

In this sample, this clonotype turned up once. DNA for the CDR3: TGCGCCAGCAGCATCCGGGACGCCTACAATGAGCAGTTCTTC. It specifies CASSIRDAYNEQFF. The V call is TRBV5-1, the J call TRBJ2-1; TRBD1 or TRBD2 may be the D gene (5 bases each). With 4 bases removed from V and 2 bases from J, the gap between germline ends came to 10 bases. Germline assignment: CDR1 SGHRS and CDR2 YFSETQ. The CDR3 sequence is 14 residues long.

The gene calls are TRBV9 and TRBJ1-5; D not resolved. Germline values: CDR1 SGDLS, CDR2 YYNGEE. The CDR3 sequence is 15 residues long. V lost 2 bases, J lost 0 bases, and 9 bases lay in between. The DNA for the CDR3 is TGTGCCAGCAGCGTCTCGGGGTATAGCAATCAGCCCCAGCATTTT. Translation: CASSVSGYSNQPQHF.